This T cell receptor beta chain was found in a study of blood T cell repertoires in COVID-19. Study-level background: Samples representing acute and convalescent COVID-19 were sourced from the United States, Italy and Spain. Sample material is recorded as cDNA or gDNA derived from T cells, B-cell-depleted T cells, or PBMCs.

Source study methods: How many nucleated cells were present was estimated from reference gene primer amplification. Profiling relied on immunoSEQ multiplex PCR, and the TCRdb table lists in-frame clones only, not all of them. The V and J calls and clone size were taken over from that table, and D and trimming were inferred from the DNA. The sample lists some 150,000 clones; 85% to 90% were seen once. The CDR3 spans 15 residues. The germline V and J ends were trimmed by 0 bases and 8 bases, with 14 bases remaining between them. Germline loops: CDR1 MGHRA, CDR2 YSYEKL. The sequence came from a woman aged 55-69 years with active COVID-19. Sequencing was carried out using peripheral blood. V gene TRBV4-1 combines with J gene TRBJ1-5; no clear D. The CDR3 region has the DNA TGCGCCAGCAGCCAAGATTCCCCAGGATTAGAGCCCCAGCATTTT. Translating it yields CASSQDSPGLEPQHF.